The source of this T cell receptor beta chain is a study of shared clonotypes between healthy human individuals. Regarding the study as a whole: Richness estimates generally favored naive over memory subsets.

Each sample came from a Caucasian adult donor living in Nashville, Tennessee. Regarding this clone: Its target is unknown.

CDR3 length equals 16 residues. V was pared by 0 bases and J by 7 bases, with 16 bases between. The germline V gene has CDR1 MNHEY and CDR2 SVGAGI. The authors distributed each subset's genomic DNA evenly over several immunoSEQ plates. Template for every sorted-subset replicate PCR totaled approximately 0.2 ug DNA, some 30,000 T cell genomes. The table came from immunoSEQ multiplex PCR; TCRdb's copy has only in-frame clones and leaves some out. The table lists some 2,000,000 clones, 95% of them singletons, with roughly 0.13% in the top ten. This clonotype originated in a man between 18 and 35 years old in good health. The sample taken for sequencing was naive CD4+ T cells sorted from blood. Specified subset: CD45RA+ positively selected. The gene calls are TRBV6-5 and TRBJ2-1; TRBD1 is a possible D gene (6 bases). The CDR3 DNA follows: TGTGCCAGCAGTTACTCGGTCGGCAGGGGAAGGAATGAGCAGTTCTTC. Its translation is CASSYSVGRGRNEQFF.